The sequence of this T cell receptor (beta chain) was determined in a study of blood T cells in healthy people across ages. Study-wide points: PBMCs that were unsorted prevented a conclusive naive versus antigen-experienced comparison. The long-lived group displayed more naive CD4+ cells, plus higher diversity, than the aged donors did. As age increased, TCR beta diversity per million T cells fell in a roughly linear fashion.

A second 7 to 11 cycle PCR used barcoded and J-beta primers. TCRdb re-analysed the 5' RACE reads in MiXCR, keeping a single row per CDR3 protein. The sample shows some 900,000 distinct CDR3 sequences, 45% to 50% of them seen only once. In the case of this clonotype: The antigen remains unidentified.

Trimming pared 1 base from V and 4 bases from J, leaving 13 bases between. Looked up from germline, CDR1 is KGHDR and CDR2 is SFDVKD. This CDR3 has 16 residues. The sequenced sample was blood. This sequence joins TRBV24-1 and TRBJ2-1; D call uncertain. This TCR was sampled from a man aged 30 to 45 in good health. For the CDR3, the DNA is TGTGCCACCAGTGATTTCCGGCACTCCGGGTACAATGAGCAGTTCTTC. Translated, it gives CATSDFRHSGYNEQFF.